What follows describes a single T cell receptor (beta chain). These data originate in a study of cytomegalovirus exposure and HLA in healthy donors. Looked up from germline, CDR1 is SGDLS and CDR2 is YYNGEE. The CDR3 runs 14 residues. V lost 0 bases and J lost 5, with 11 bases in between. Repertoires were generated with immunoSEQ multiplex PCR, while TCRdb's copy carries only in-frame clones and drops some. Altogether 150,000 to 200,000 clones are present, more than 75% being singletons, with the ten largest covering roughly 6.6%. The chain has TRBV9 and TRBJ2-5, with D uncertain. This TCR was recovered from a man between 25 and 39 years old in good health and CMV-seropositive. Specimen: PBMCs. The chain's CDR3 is CASSVGSIGETQYF. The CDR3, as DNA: TGTGCCAGCAGCGTAGGGAGTATTGGGGAGACCCAGTACTTC.